These 4 T cell receptor delta chains came from one sample sequenced in a study of γδ T cells in repeated Plasmodium falciparum infection. Flow sorting of PBMC yielded separate Vgamma9/Vdelta2+ and Vdelta2-negative gammadelta T cell populations for bulk repertoire analysis. TCRdb processed the multiplex PCR reads again with the CATT caller. The profile covers about 57,000 delta-chain clones, with 1.7% appearing a single time and approximately 16% taken by the ten largest. The sequencing sample was made of gamma-delta T cells from blood. The receptors derive from a pool of human donors (malaria-infected and uninfected, not separated).

This clone was counted only a few times. This DNA translates differently at residue 14 from the TCRdb protein, which is that of a much larger clone; a read error is likely, and the protein shown is the DNA's own translation. The rearrangement joins TRDV1 to TRDJ1; weak D call: TRDD3 (6 bases). This CDR3 spans 26 amino acids. The V gene's germline CDR1 is TSWWSYY and CDR2 QGS. With 0 bases removed from V and 0 bases from J, the gap between germline ends came to 41 bases. CDR3 residues: CALGELGVKGFSTWGFSHLYTDKLIF. CDR3 nucleotide sequence: TGTGCTCTTGGGGAACTAGGAGTCAAAGGCTTTTCGACTTGGGGATTCTCACACCTGTACACCGATAAACTCATCTTT.

In this sample, this clone turned up a few times. The chain recombines TRAV29/DV5 with TRDJ1, with D hard to call. The CDR3 spans 15 residues. Germline V CDR1 and CDR2: NSMFDY, ISSIKDK. V shed 0 bases and J shed 2 bases, with 14 bases lying between them. The CDR3 DNA is TGTGCAGCAAGCGTTCGAGGTTCGGTTACCGATAAACTCATCTTT. Translating it yields CAASVRGSVTDKLIF.

This clone appeared a few times. A far larger clone is only one base removed, so a read error is likely. Other DNA sequences in this specimen translate into the identical CDR3. The genes are TRDV1 and TRDJ1, with 10 bases matching TRDD3. This CDR3 region has 18 residues. Losses at the gene ends were 5 bases for V and 4 bases for J; bases not matched to a gene: 16. In germline, CDR1 is TSWWSYY, CDR2 QGS. The CDR3 DNA is TGTGCTCTTGGGCGATCCTGGTACTGGGGGATTCTGGGCGATAAACTCATCTTT. Residues: CALGRSWYWGILGDKLIF.

This clone occurred a few times. With only one base between it and a far larger clone, this is likely a read error. The sample has other DNA sequences that encode this CDR3 too. The chain links TRDV1 to TRDJ1; 9 nucleotides agree with TRDD3. Here the J gene was assigned by germline matching of the DNA, as TCRdb has none. Per germline, CDR1 TSWWSYY and CDR2 QGS. V was clipped by 2 bases and J by 4 bases; unmatched bases: 32. This CDR3 is built from 24 residues. CDR3: CALGEVLKKVHWGTRLFNIDKLIF. CDR3 DNA: TGTGCTCTTGGGGAAGTCCTCAAGAAGGTACACTGGGGGACACGATTGTTTAACATCGATAAACTCATCTTT.